This TCR beta chain was obtained from a study of response to subunit inactivated influenza vaccine. A remark on this clonotype: The antigen is undetermined.

The length of the CDR3 is 13 residues. The V and J ends lost 4 bases and 6 bases respectively, with 7 bases between them. From germline, CDR1 is MDHEN and CDR2 SYDVKM. From the RT-PCR reads, TCRdb called clonotypes with MiXCR, one entry per CDR3 protein. There are about 190,000 distinct CDR3 sequences in the sample; 13% to 15% occur only once, and about 28% lies in the top ten. Study-level points and caveats: Every seasonal influenza vaccination brings in few new T cells, the authors suggested.

This chain links TRBV28 with TRBJ1-6; D gene ambiguous. The TCR was taken from a man in his forties or fifties who received an inactivated influenza vaccine. Sequenced here: CD8+ T cells sorted from PBMCs, sampled more than 4 days after vaccination. CDR3 sequence reads: CASSYTSNSPLHF. The CDR3 nucleotides read TGTGCCAGCAGTTATACCAGTAATTCACCCCTCCACTTT. Based on the CDR3 plus reference TRBV28 and TRBJ1-6, the full variable domain is DVKVTQSSRYLVKRTGEKVFLECVQDMDHENMFWYRQDPGLGLRLIYFSYDVKMKEKGDIPEGYSVSREKKERFSLILESASTNQTSMYLCASSYTSNSPLHFGNGTRLTVT.